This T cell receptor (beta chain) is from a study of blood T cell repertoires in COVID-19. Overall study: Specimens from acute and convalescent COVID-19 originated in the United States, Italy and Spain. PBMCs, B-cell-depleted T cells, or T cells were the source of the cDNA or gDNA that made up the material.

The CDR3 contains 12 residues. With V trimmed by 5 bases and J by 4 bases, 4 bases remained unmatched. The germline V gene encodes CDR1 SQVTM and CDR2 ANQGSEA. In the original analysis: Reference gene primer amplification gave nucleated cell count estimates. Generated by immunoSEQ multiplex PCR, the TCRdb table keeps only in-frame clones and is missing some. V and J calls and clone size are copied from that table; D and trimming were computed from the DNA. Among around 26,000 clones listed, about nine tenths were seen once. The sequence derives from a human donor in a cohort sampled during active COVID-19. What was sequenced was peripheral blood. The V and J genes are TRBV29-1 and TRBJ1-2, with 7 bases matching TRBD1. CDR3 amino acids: CSVRQGSYGYTF. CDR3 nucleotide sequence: TGCAGCGTTCGACAGGGCAGCTATGGCTACACCTTC.